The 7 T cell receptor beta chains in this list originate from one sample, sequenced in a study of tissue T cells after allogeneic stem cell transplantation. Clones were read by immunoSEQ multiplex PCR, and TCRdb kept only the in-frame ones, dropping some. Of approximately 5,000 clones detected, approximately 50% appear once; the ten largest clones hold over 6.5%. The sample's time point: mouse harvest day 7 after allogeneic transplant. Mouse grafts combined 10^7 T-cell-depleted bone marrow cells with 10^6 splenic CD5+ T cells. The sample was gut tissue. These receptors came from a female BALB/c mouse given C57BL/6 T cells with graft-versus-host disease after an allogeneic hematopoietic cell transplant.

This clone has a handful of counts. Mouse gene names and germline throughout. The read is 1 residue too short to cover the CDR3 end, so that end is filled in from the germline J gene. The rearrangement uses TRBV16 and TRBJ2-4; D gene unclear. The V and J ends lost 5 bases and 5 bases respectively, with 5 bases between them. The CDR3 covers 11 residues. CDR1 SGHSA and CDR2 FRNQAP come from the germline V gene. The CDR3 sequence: CASSPRNTLYF. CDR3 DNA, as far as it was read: TGTGCAAGCAGCCCGCGAAACACCTTGTAC.

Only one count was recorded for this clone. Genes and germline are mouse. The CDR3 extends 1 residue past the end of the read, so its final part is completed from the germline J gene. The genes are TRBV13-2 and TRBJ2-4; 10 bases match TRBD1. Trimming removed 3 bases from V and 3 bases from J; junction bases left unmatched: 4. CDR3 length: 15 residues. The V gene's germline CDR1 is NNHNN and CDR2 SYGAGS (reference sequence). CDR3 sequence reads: CASGGDRGRQNTLYF. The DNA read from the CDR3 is TGTGCCAGCGGTGGGGACAGGGGAAGGCAAAACACCTTGTAC.

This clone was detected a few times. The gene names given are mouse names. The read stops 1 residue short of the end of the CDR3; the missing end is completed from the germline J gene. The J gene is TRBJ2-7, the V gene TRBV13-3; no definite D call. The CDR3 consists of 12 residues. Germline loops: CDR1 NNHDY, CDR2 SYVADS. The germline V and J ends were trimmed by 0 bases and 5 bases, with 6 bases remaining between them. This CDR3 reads CASSDGVDEQYF. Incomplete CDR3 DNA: TGTGCCAGCAGTGATGGGGTGGATGAACAGTAC.

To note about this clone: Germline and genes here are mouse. CDR3 bases read: TGTGCCAGCAGTCGAGTCAGGGGGCGAAGCACAGAAGTCTTC. Translated: CASSRVRGRSTEVF. The full CDR3 protein is CASSRVRGRSTEVFF. The chain links TRBV26 to TRBJ1-1; TRBD1 matches at 8 bases. Coverage ceases 1 residue before the CDR3 finishes, and the germline J gene fills in the end. Germline loops: CDR1 KGHPV, CDR2 FQNQEV (reference sequence). V dropped 4 bases and J dropped 4; count of bases not matched to a gene: 8. The CDR3 spans 15 residues. Combining the CDR3 with reference TRBV26 and TRBJ1-1 gives the whole variable domain NSKVIQTPRYLVKGQGQKAKMRCIPEKGHPVVFWYQQNKNNEFKFLINFQNQEVLQQIDMTEKRFSAECPSNSPCSLEIQSSEAGDSALYLCASSRVRGRSTEVFFGKGTRLTVV.

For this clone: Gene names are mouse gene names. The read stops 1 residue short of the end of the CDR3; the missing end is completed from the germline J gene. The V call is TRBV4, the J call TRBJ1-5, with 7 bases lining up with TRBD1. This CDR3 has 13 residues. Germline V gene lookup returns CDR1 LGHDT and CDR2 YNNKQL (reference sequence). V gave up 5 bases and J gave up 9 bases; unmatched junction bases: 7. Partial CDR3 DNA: TGTGCCAGCAGCACCACAGGGGCGCCGGCTCCGCTT. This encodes CASSTTGAPAPL. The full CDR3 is CASSTTGAPAPLF.

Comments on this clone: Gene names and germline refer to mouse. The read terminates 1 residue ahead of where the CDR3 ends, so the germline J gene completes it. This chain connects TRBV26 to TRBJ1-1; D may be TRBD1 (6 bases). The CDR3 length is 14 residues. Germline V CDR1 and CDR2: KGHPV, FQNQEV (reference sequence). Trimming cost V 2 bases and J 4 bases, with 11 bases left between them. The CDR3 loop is CASSLNREGTEVFF. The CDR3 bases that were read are TGTGCCAGCAGTCTGAACAGGGAGGGCACAGAAGTCTTC.

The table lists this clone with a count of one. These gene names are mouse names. The CDR3 sequence is CASSFGSTGQLYF. CDR3 bases read: TGTGCCAGCAGTTTCGGGTCCACCGGGCAGCTCTAC. The chain uses TRBV15 and TRBJ2-2; D call uncertain. The sequenced fragment ends 1 residue before the CDR3 boundary, so the rest is inferred from the germline J gene. Trimming left V 3 bases short and J 4 bases short, with 6 bases between. In germline, CDR1 is SGHND, CDR2 FRSKSL. CDR3 length: 13 amino acids.